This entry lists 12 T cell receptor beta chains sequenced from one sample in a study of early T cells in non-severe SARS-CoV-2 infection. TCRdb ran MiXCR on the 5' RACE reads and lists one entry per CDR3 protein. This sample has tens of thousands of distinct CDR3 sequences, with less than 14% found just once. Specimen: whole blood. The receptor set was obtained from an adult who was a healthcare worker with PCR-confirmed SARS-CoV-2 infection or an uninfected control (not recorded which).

The CDR3 loop reads CASSFGPRQVWHEQYF. The DNA of the CDR3 is TGCGCCAGCAGCTTCGGCCCGAGGCAGGTTTGGCACGAGCAGTACTTC. The chain is built from TRBV5-1 and TRBJ2-7, with unresolved D. The V gene's germline CDR1 is SGHRS and CDR2 YFSETQ. The V end was cut by 2 bases, the J end by 5 bases, with 20 bases between. The CDR3 runs to 16 residues.

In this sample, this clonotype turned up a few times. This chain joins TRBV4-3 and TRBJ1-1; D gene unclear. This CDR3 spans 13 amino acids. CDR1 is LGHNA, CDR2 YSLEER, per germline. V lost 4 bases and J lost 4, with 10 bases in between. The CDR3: CASSPMAGTEAFF. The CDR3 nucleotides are TGCGCCAGCAGCCCCATGGCAGGCACTGAAGCTTTCTTT.

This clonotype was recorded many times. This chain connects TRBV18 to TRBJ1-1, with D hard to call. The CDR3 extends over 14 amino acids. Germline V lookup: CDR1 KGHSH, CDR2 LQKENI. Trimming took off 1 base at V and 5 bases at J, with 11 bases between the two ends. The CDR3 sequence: CASSPQGAVTEAFF. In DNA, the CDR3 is TGTGCCAGCTCACCACAGGGAGCGGTTACTGAAGCTTTCTTT.

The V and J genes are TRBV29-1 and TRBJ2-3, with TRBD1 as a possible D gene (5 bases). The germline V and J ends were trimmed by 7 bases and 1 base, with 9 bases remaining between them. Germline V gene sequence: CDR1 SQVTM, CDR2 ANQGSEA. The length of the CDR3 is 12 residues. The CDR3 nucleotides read TGCAGCGCAGAGACAGGCACAGATACGCAGTATTTT. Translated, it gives CSAETGTDTQYF.

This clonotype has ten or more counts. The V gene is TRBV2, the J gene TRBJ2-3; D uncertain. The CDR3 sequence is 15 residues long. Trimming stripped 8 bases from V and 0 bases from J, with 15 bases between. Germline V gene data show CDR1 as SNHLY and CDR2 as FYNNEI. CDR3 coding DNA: TGTGCCAGCTTATACTATCCAACTAGCACAGATACGCAGTATTTT. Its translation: CASLYYPTSTDTQYF.

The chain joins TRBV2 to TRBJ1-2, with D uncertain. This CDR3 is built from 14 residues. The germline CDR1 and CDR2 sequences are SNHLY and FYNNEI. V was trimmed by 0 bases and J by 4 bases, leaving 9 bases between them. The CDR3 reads CASSEASRSYGYTF. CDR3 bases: TGTGCCAGCAGTGAAGCGAGCAGGTCCTATGGCTACACCTTC.

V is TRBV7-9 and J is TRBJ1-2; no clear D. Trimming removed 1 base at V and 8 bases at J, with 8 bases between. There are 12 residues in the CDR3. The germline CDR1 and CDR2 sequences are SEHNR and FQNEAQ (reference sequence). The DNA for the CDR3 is TGTGCCAGCAGCTTAGTAGACGGCGGCTACACCTTC. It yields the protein CASSLVDGGYTF.

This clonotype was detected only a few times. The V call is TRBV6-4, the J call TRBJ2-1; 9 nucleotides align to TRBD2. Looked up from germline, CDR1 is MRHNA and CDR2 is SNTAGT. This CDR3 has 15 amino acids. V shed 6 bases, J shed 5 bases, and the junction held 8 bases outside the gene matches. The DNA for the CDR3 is TGTGCCAGCAGACTTCTAGCGGGGCCGAACAATGAGCAGTTCTTC. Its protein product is CASRLLAGPNNEQFF.

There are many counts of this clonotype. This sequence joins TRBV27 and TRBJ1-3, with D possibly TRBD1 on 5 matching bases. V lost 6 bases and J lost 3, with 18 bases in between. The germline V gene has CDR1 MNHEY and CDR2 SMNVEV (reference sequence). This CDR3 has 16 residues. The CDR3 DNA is TGTGCCAGCAGAAGGGGCGGGGAGGACTTTGGAAACACCATATATTTT. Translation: CASRRGGEDFGNTIYF.

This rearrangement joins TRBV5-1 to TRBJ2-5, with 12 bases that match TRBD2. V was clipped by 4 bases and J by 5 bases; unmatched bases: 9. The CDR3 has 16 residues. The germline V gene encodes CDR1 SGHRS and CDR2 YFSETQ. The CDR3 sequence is CASSATSGGPLETQYF. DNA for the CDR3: TGCGCCAGCAGCGCGACTAGCGGGGGACCCCTGGAGACCCAGTACTTC.

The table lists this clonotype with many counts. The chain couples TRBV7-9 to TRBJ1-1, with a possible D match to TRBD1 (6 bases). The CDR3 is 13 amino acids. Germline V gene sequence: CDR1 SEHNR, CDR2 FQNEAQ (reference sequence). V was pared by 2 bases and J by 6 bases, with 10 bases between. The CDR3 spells CASSLREGAEAFF. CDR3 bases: TGTGCCAGCAGCTTAAGGGAGGGGGCTGAAGCTTTCTTT.

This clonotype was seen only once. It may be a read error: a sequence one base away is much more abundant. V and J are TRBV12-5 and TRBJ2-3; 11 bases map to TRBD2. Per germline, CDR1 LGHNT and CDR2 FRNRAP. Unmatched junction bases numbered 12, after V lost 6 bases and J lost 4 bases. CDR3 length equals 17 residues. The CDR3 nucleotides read TGTGCTAGTGGACCTTATCAACTAGCGGGGGCGCCAGATACGCAGTATTTT. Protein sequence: CASGPYQLAGAPDTQYF. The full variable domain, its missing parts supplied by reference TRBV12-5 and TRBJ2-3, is DARVTQTPRHKVTEMGQEVTMRCQPILGHNTVFWYRQTMMQGLELLAYFRNRAPLDDSGMPKDRFSAEMPDATLATLKIQPSEPRDSAVYFCASGPYQLAGAPDTQYFGPGTRLTVL.